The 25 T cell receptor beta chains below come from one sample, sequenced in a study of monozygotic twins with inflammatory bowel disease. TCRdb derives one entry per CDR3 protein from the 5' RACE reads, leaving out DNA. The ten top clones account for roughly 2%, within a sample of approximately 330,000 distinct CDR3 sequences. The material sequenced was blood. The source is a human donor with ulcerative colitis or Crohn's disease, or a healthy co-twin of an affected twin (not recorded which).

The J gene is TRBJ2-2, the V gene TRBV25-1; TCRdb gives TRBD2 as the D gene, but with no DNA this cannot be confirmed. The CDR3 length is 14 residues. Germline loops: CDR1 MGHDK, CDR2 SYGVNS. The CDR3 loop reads CASRGPRESGELFF.

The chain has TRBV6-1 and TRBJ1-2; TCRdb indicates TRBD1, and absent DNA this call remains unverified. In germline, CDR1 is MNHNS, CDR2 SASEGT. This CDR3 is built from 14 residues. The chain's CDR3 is CASSGTGANYGYTF.

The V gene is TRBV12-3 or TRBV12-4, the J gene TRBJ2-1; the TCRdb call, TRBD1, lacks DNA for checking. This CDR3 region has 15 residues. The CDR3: CASSWGRTSYNEQFF.

The CDR3 is CASSQEATSGRNEQFF. This chain connects TRBV3-1 to TRBJ2-1; TCRdb lists TRBD2, though no DNA is available to test this call. From germline, CDR1 is LGHDT and CDR2 YNNKEL (reference sequence). The CDR3 runs 16 residues.

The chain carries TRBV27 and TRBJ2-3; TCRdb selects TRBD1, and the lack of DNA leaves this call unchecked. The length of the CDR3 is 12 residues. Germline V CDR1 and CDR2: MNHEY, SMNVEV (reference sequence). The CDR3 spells CASSDRPDTQYF.

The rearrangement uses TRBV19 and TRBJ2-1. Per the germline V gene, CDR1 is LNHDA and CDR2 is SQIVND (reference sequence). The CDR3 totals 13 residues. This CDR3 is CASSREPHNEQFF.

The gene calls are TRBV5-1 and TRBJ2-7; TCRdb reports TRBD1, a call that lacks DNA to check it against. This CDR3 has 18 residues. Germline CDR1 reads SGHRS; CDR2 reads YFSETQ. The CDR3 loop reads CASSLGATLWDRDDEQYF.

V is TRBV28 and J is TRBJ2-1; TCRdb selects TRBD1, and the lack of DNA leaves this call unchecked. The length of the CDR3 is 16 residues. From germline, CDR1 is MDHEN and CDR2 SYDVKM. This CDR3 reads CASSLFGQGGYNEQFF.

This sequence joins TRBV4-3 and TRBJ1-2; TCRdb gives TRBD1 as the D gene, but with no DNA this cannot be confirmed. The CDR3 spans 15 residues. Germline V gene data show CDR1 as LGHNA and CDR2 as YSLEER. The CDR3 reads CASSQESNRDNGYTF.

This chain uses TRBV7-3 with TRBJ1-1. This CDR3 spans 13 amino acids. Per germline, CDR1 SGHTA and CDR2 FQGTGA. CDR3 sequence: CASSPAGGFEAFF.

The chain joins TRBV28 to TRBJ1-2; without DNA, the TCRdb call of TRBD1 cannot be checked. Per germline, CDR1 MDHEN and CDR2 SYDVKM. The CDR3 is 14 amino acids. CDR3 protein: CASSGGQGQYGYTF.

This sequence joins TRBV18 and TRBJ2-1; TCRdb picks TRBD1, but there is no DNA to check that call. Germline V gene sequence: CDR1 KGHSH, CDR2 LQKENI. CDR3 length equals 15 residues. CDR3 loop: CASSPQGLAYNEQFF.

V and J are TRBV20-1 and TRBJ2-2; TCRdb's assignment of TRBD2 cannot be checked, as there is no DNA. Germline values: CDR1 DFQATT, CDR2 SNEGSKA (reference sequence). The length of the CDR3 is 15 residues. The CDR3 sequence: CSANSGGMNTGELFF.

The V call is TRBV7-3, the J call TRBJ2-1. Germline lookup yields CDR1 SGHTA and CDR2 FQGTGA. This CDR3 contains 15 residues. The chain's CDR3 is CASSSSIYSYNEQFF.

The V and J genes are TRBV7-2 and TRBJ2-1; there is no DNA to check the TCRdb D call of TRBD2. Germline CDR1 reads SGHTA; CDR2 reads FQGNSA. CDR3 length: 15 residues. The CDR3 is CASSLSLAGINEQFF. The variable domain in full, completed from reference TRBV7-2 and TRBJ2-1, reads GAGVSQSPSNKVTEKGKDVELRCDPISGHTALYWYRQSLGQGLEFLIYFQGNSAPDKSGLPSDRFSAERTGGSVSTLTIQRTQQEDSAVYLCASSLSLAGINEQFFGPGTRLTVL.

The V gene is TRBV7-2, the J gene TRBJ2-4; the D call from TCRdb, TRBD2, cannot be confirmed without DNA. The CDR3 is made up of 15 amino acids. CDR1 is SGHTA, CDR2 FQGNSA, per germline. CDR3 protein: CASSFSGGVQNIQYF.

The CDR3 spells CASSQVGVVPPNEQFF. V gene TRBV4-1 combines with J gene TRBJ2-1; as DNA is missing, the TRBD1 call by TCRdb cannot be tested. This CDR3 comprises 16 residues. Per germline, CDR1 MGHRA and CDR2 YSYEKL.

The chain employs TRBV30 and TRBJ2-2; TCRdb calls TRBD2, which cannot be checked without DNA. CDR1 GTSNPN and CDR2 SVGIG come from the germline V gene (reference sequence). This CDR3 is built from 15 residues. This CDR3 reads CAWKAGGRITGELFF.

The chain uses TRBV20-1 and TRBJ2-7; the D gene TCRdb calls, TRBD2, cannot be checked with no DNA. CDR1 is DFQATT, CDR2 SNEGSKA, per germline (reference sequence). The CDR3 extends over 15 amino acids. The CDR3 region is CSARVRGLALYEQYF.

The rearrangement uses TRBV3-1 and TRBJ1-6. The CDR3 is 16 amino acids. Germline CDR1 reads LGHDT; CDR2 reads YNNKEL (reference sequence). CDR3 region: CASSQEVGSRGSPLHF.

CDR3 loop: CASSSGQGTGGYTF. This chain uses TRBV28 with TRBJ1-2; TCRdb gives TRBD1 as the D gene, but with no DNA this cannot be confirmed. Germline CDR1 is MDHEN and CDR2 is SYDVKM. The CDR3 sequence is 14 residues long.

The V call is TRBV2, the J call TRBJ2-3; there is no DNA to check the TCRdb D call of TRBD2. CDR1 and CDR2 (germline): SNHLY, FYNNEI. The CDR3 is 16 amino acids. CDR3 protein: CASSRGSGGRTDTQYF.

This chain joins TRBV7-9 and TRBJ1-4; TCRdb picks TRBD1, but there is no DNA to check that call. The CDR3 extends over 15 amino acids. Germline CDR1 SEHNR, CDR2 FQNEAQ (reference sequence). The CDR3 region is CACSPEGGQAEKLFF.

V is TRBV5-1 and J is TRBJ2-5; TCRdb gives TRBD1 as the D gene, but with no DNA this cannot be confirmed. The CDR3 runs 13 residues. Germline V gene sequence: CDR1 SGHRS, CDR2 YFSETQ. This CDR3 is CASSTGQGETQYF.

CDR3 loop: CASDWNSGGHGELFF. This chain links TRBV2 with TRBJ2-2; TCRdb gives TRBD2 as the D gene, but with no DNA this cannot be confirmed. Germline V CDR1 and CDR2: SNHLY, FYNNEI. The CDR3 has 15 amino acids.